Below, one TCR beta chain is given with its context. Its target is not known. The data were obtained in a study of shared clonotypes between healthy human individuals. Whole-study context: CD4 naive and memory got three plates each, CD8 naive two, CD8 memory one. Study observations and caveats: Sequencing depth was a factor that was expected to affect clonotype sharing among donors.

At the deep level, the assay was run. Sequencing was performed with immunoSEQ multiplex PCR; in TCRdb, only in-frame clones are kept and a portion is missing. The profile covers 2,500,000 or so clones, with around nine tenths appearing a single time and about 0.13% taken by the ten largest. This CDR3 is 14 amino acids long. Germline CDR1 ENHRY, CDR2 SYGVKD. V lost 10 bases to trimming and J lost 3 bases; unmatched junction nucleotides: 6. Donors comprised only Caucasian adults living in Nashville, Tennessee. This sequence joins TRBV10-3 and TRBJ2-3, with 11 bases that match TRBD2. The receptor was derived from a man younger than 30 in good health. The sample consisted of naive CD4+ T cells sorted from blood. Subset in this sample: CD45RA+ positively selected. The CDR3 protein is CATCLAGGTDTQYF. The DNA of the CDR3 is TGTGCCACCTGCCTAGCGGGAGGAACAGATACGCAGTATTTT.